The 27 T cell receptor beta chains in this list originate from one sample, sequenced in a study of control samples from healthy donors and cancer patients (dated by TCRdb to 2020 to 2022). Receptors were amplified or captured by the immunoSEQ multiplex PCR assay. TCRdb holds this immuneACCESS table with in-frame rearrangements only. Some clones are missing; in checked studies, unresolved V genes explain under half, and the rest has no known cause. This sample has about 75,000 clones in its table, and over 65% of those were observed once. The leading ten clones occupy around 15% of the sample. The material sequenced was blood. The receptor set was obtained from a man aged 45 to 65 in good health.

This chain connects TRBV29-1 to TRBJ1-2; D is uncertain. CDR1 SQVTM and CDR2 ANQGSEA come from the germline V gene. The germline V and J ends were trimmed by 6 bases and 0 bases, with 8 bases remaining between them. This CDR3 is 12 amino acids long. CDR3 bases: TGCAGCGTGCATAGTCCTAACTATGGCTACACCTTC. Its translation is CSVHSPNYGYTF.

By proportion, this clone is medium-sized. This chain connects TRBV21-1 to TRBJ1-4; no check of the table's D call, TRBD1, against the DNA was made. TRBV21-1 is a listed pseudogene. This CDR3 spans 14 amino acids. The CDR3 sequence is CASSKQVLNEKLFF. The CDR3 nucleotides read TGTGCCAGCAGCAAACAGGTTCTCAATGAAAAACTGTTTTTT.

The chain is built from TRBV30 and TRBJ2-5; 12 bases match TRBD2. CDR1 is GTSNPN, CDR2 SVGIG, per germline (reference sequence). The CDR3 runs to 15 residues. V lost 2 bases to trimming and J lost 5 bases; unmatched junction nucleotides: 6. The CDR3 is CAWSSLAGGWETQYF. The CDR3, as DNA: TGTGCCTGGAGTAGTCTAGCGGGAGGGTGGGAGACCCAGTACTTC. The full variable domain, with the rest looked up from reference TRBV30 and TRBJ2-5, is SQTIHQWPATLVQPVGSPLSLECTVEGTSNPNLYWYRQAAGRGLQLLFYSVGIGQISSEVPQNLSASRPQDRQFILSSKKLLLSDSGFYLCAWSSLAGGWETQYFGPGTRLLVL.

The V and J genes are TRBV6-2 or TRBV6-3 and TRBJ2-7, with D unclear. Germline CDR1 and CDR2: MNHEY and SVGEGT. The CDR3 extends over 12 amino acids. Trimming stripped 4 bases from V and 6 bases from J, with 10 bases between. CDR3 amino acids: CASSSKFFEQYF. The CDR3 DNA sequence: TGTGCCAGCAGTTCGAAGTTTTTCGAGCAGTACTTC.

This chain links TRBV11-2 with TRBJ2-5, with D uncertain. CDR1 is SGHAT and CDR2 is FQNNGV in the germline V gene. V dropped 2 bases and J dropped 4 bases, with 14 bases sitting between them. There are 15 residues in the CDR3. This CDR3 is CASSLSGSSGETQYF. The CDR3 nucleotides are TGTGCCAGCAGCTTATCCGGGTCGTCCGGAGAGACCCAGTACTTC.

V usage is TRBV7-9 and J usage is TRBJ1-4; the D is unclear. The V and J ends lost 3 bases and 7 bases respectively, with 15 bases between them. The CDR3 sequence is 15 residues long. Germline CDR1 and CDR2: SEHNR and FQNEAQ (reference sequence). The CDR3 nucleotides read TGTGCCAGCAGCTTTGACACCGGGCCGGGTGAAAAACTGTTTTTT. Translated, it gives CASSFDTGPGEKLFF.

The chain is built from TRBV25-1 and TRBJ2-7, with TRBD2 matching over 8 bases. The CDR3 is made up of 15 amino acids. V lost 5 bases to trimming and J lost 1 base; unmatched junction nucleotides: 7. Germline loops: CDR1 MGHDK, CDR2 SYGVNS. The chain's CDR3 is CASSPLAGRSYEQYF. The DNA of the CDR3 is TGTGCCAGCAGTCCGCTAGCGGGCCGGTCCTACGAGCAGTACTTC.

V gene TRBV4-1 combines with J gene TRBJ1-2, with TRBD1 matching over 10 bases. V lost 0 bases to trimming and J lost 5 bases; unmatched junction nucleotides: 9. The germline gives CDR1 MGHRA, CDR2 YSYEKL. The CDR3 loop spans 17 amino acids. CDR3 in DNA: TGCGCCAGCAGCCAAGATTTCGGGGACAGGGGAAATTATGGCTACACCTTC. Amino acids: CASSQDFGDRGNYGYTF.

The genes are TRBV7-2 and TRBJ2-3; D might be TRBD1 (5 bases). V shed 1 base and J shed 4 bases, with 9 bases lying between them. There are 14 residues in the CDR3. From germline, CDR1 is SGHTA and CDR2 FQGNSA. The DNA for the CDR3 is TGTGCCAGCAGCTTAGAGGGCAGGGCAGATACGCAGTATTTT. Translation gives CASSLEGRADTQYF. Drawing the rest from reference TRBV7-2 and TRBJ2-3, the complete variable domain is GAGVSQSPSNKVTEKGKDVELRCDPISGHTALYWYRQSLGQGLEFLIYFQGNSAPDKSGLPSDRFSAERTGGSVSTLTIQRTQQEDSAVYLCASSLEGRADTQYFGPGTRLTVL.

The J gene is TRBJ2-7, the V gene TRBV7-2; TRBD2 agrees at 9 bases. CDR1 and CDR2 (germline): SGHTA, FQGNSA. This CDR3 has 17 amino acids. V lost 1 base to trimming and J lost 2 bases; unmatched junction nucleotides: 9. In DNA form, the CDR3 reads TGTGCCAGCAGCTTAGAAGGTTTAGCGGGGGCCGCCTACGAGCAGTACTTC. Residues: CASSLEGLAGAAYEQYF. Together with reference TRBV7-2 and TRBJ2-7, the CDR3 gives the full variable domain: GAGVSQSPSNKVTEKGKDVELRCDPISGHTALYWYRQSLGQGLEFLIYFQGNSAPDKSGLPSDRFSAERTGGSVSTLTIQRTQQEDSAVYLCASSLEGLAGAAYEQYFGPGTRLTVT.

The chain employs TRBV7-9 and TRBJ1-6, with 9 positions matching TRBD1. This CDR3 spans 17 amino acids. V shed 2 bases, J shed 8 bases, and the junction held 10 bases outside the gene matches. Per the germline V gene, CDR1 is SEHNR and CDR2 is FQNEAQ (reference sequence). The chain's CDR3 is CASSLTPTGGLDSPLHF. CDR3 bases: TGTGCCAGCAGCTTAACCCCGACAGGGGGTCTGGATTCACCCCTCCACTTT.

The genes are TRBV7-2 and TRBJ1-6; 10 bases match TRBD1. The J segment lost 0 bases and the V segment lost 5 bases, leaving 10 bases of the junction unmatched. The CDR3 runs 19 residues. Germline CDR1 SGHTA, CDR2 FQGNSA. The DNA for the CDR3 is TGTGCCAGCAGCGGCCGGGACAGGGGATTGAGCTCCTATAATTCACCCCTCCACTTT. Its protein is CASSGRDRGLSSYNSPLHF.

The V call is TRBV9, the J call TRBJ1-1; 10 bases line up with TRBD1. After removal of 3 bases from V and 5 bases from J, the junction contained 7 bases not matched to a gene. The germline gives CDR1 SGDLS, CDR2 YYNGEE. This CDR3 spans 15 amino acids. The CDR3 loop is CASSGPGQGGTEAFF. The DNA of the CDR3 is TGTGCCAGCAGCGGACCCGGACAGGGGGGAACTGAAGCTTTCTTT.

The V and J genes are TRBV4-1 and TRBJ1-2; perhaps TRBD1 as D (5 bases). The CDR3 totals 15 residues. CDR1 is MGHRA, CDR2 YSYEKL, per germline. V was shortened by 0 bases and J by 1 base, with 9 bases between the two germline ends. CDR3 sequence reads: CASSQDLGVNYGYTF. The CDR3, as DNA: TGCGCCAGCAGCCAAGATCTAGGGGTTAACTATGGCTACACCTTC.

There are a few counts of this clone. The rearrangement joins TRBV2 to TRBJ2-6; D remains ambiguous. CDR3 length: 17 residues. Trimming took off 0 bases at V and 0 bases at J, with 9 bases between the two ends. CDR1 and CDR2 (germline): SNHLY, FYNNEI. CDR3 DNA: TGTGCCAGCAGTGAAGCGCTACTAATCTCTGGGGCCAACGTCCTGACTTTC. It translates to CASSEALLISGANVLTF.

The genes are TRBV15 and TRBJ2-1; 9 nucleotides align to TRBD2. This CDR3 spans 15 amino acids. With 1 base clipped from V and 4 bases from J, the junction kept 2 bases outside the gene matches. The germline gives CDR1 LNHNV, CDR2 YYDKDF (reference sequence). CDR3 residues: CATSRGLAGYNEQFF. CDR3 nucleotides: TGTGCCACCAGCAGAGGCCTAGCGGGATACAATGAGCAGTTCTTC.

The J gene is TRBJ2-1, the V gene TRBV28, with TRBD1 as a possible D gene (6 bases). CDR3 size: 16 residues. Deletions cut 3 bases from V and 0 bases from J, with 12 bases between. Germline CDR1 reads MDHEN; CDR2 reads SYDVKM. As DNA, the CDR3 is TGTGCCAGCAGTTTTGTAAGGACAGCCTCCTACAATGAGCAGTTCTTC. Its protein is CASSFVRTASYNEQFF.

The chain has TRBV30 and TRBJ1-1; the D gene is possibly TRBD1 (6 bases). V was cut by 5 bases and J by 1 base, with 11 bases left in between. CDR3 length equals 13 residues. In germline, CDR1 is GTSNPN, CDR2 SVGIG (reference sequence). The CDR3 DNA reads as TGTGCCTGGGACAGGCGGCGGAACACTGAAGCTTTCTTT. Residues: CAWDRRRNTEAFF.

J is TRBJ2-1 and V is TRBV5-1; 7 nucleotides agree with TRBD2. Germline V lookup: CDR1 SGHRS, CDR2 YFSETQ. The CDR3 length is 15 residues. V lost 4 bases and J lost 4; bases outside the gene matches: 8. CDR3 in amino acids: CASSPAGVLYNEQFF. Written as DNA, the CDR3 is TGCGCCAGCAGCCCGGCGGGAGTCCTGTACAATGAGCAGTTCTTC.

The CDR3 DNA reads TGTGCCAGCAGCTTGGTAGCGGGAGGGAACAATGAGCAGTTCTTC. Its protein is CASSLVAGGNNEQFF. This sequence joins TRBV5-4 and TRBJ2-1; 11 bases fit TRBD2. Trimming cost V 0 bases and J 5 bases; bases outside gene matches: 1. This CDR3 has 15 amino acids. Germline V lookup: CDR1 SGHNT, CDR2 YYREEE (reference sequence). Variable domain in full (rest from reference TRBV5-4 and TRBJ2-1): ETGVTQSPTHLIKTRGQQVTLRCSSQSGHNTVSWYQQALGQGPQFIFQYYREEENGRGNFPPRFSGLQFPNYSSELNVNALELDDSALYLCASSLVAGGNNEQFFGPGTRLTVL.

The chain couples TRBV9 to TRBJ2-3; TRBD2 matches 12 bases. V trimming: 5 bases; J trimming: 8 bases; junction bases outside the gene matches: 9. Germline V gives CDR1 SGDLS, CDR2 YYNGEE. This CDR3 has 15 amino acids. The CDR3 loop reads CASSLSSGRAGTQYF. In nucleotides, the CDR3 is TGTGCCAGCAGTCTGTCTAGCGGGAGGGCCGGTACGCAGTATTTT.

The chain links TRBV11-3 to TRBJ2-1, with TRBD2 matching 9 bases. The CDR3 has 15 residues. CDR1 SGHNT and CDR2 YENEEA come from the germline V gene. The V and J ends lost 4 bases and 1 base, in that order; junction bases with no gene match: 2. The CDR3 nucleotides read TGTGCCAGCAGCTCGGCGGGGGGGTCCTACAATGAGCAGTTCTTC. Its translation: CASSSAGGSYNEQFF. Variable domain in full (rest from reference TRBV11-3 and TRBJ2-1): EAGVVQSPRYKIIEKKQPVAFWCNPISGHNTLYWYLQNLGQGPELLIRYENEEAVDDSQLPKDRFSAERLKGVDSTLKIQPAELGDSAVYLCASSSAGGSYNEQFFGPGTRLTVL.

J is TRBJ2-7 and V is TRBV28, with TRBD2 matching 9 bases. CDR3 length: 16 residues. The V and J ends lost 5 bases and 3 bases, in that order; junction bases with no gene match: 11. Germline lookup yields CDR1 MDHEN and CDR2 SYDVKM. Here the CDR3 reads CASSPPSGNNFYEQYF. The CDR3, as DNA: TGTGCCAGCAGTCCCCCTAGCGGGAACAACTTCTACGAGCAGTACTTC.

The rearrangement joins TRBV9 to TRBJ1-2, with unresolved D. CDR3 size: 16 residues. V lost 5 bases and J 8 bases, leaving 25 bases between the germline ends. Germline CDR1 is SGDLS and CDR2 is YYNGEE. CDR3 sequence: CASSRSMDPLSLGYTF. DNA of the CDR3: TGTGCCAGCAGTCGATCTATGGACCCTTTATCGCTAGGCTACACCTTC.

The V gene is TRBV5-1, the J gene TRBJ2-7; D is perhaps TRBD1 (6 bases). The CDR3 consists of 14 residues. CDR1 SGHRS and CDR2 YFSETQ come from the germline V gene. Trimming took 0 bases from V and 3 from J, leaving 10 bases between them. The CDR3 region has the DNA TGCGCCAGCAGCTTGGAGGGACAACTCTACGAGCAGTACTTC. It is translated as CASSLEGQLYEQYF.

The chain carries TRBV9 and TRBJ2-7, with 9 bases fitting TRBD1. V shed 3 bases and J 2 bases; nucleotides not matched to a gene: 6. From germline, CDR1 is SGDLS and CDR2 YYNGEE. The CDR3 covers 15 residues. CDR3 sequence: CASSGGWDRAYEQYF. CDR3 sequence (DNA): TGTGCCAGCAGCGGTGGGTGGGACAGGGCCTACGAGCAGTACTTC.

V is TRBV6-2 or TRBV6-3 and J is TRBJ2-6; tentatively, D is TRBD1 or TRBD2 (5 bases each). CDR1 and CDR2 from the germline V gene are MNHEY and SVGEGT. Trimming pared 4 bases from V and 4 bases from J, leaving 11 bases between. The CDR3 is made up of 15 amino acids. The CDR3 loop is CASSSSGTGANVLTF. CDR3 nucleotides: TGTGCCAGCAGTTCCTCGGGGACCGGGGCCAACGTCCTGACTTTC.